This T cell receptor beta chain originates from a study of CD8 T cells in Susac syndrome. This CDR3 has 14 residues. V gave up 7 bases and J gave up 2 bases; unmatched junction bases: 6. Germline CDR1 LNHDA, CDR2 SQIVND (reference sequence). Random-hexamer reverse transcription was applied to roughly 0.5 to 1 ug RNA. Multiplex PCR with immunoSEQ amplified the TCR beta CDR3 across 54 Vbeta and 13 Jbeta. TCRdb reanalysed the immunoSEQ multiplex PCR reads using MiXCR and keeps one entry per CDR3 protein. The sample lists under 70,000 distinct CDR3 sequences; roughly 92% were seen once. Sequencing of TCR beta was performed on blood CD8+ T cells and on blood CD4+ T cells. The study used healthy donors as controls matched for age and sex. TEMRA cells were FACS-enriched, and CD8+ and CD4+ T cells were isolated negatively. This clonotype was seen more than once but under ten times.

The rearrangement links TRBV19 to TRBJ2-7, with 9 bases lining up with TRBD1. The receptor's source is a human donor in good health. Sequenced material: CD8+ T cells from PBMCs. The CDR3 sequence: CASMPGQGAYEQYF. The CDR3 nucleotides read TGTGCCAGTATGCCGGGACAGGGCGCCTACGAGCAGTACTTC.